The next 6 T cell receptor beta chains were all read from a single sample in a study of cytotoxic CD8 clonotypes in ibrutinib-treated CLL. Assay used: immunoSEQ multiplex PCR; TCRdb lists only in-frame clones, some missing. The sample shows 130,000 or so clones, 70% to 85% of them seen only once. The sample consisted of PBMCs, taken after 12 months of ibrutinib treatment. These receptors were collected from a human donor with chronic lymphocytic leukemia.

This clone appeared many times. CDR3: CAISEKALGSGANVLTF. The DNA for the CDR3 is TGTGCCATCAGTGAGAAGGCCCTGGGCTCTGGGGCCAACGTCCTGACTTTC. The gene calls are TRBV10-3 and TRBJ2-6, with unresolved D. CDR3 size: 17 residues. The V end lost 2 bases, the J end lost 0 bases, and 11 bases lay between the germline ends. Germline V CDR1 and CDR2: ENHRY, SYGVKD.

The V gene is TRBV21-1, the J gene TRBJ2-7; the table's TRBD1 call for D was not verified on the DNA. TRBV21-1 is an annotated pseudogene. CDR3 size: 13 residues. The CDR3 region is CASSKVTGYEQYF. Written as DNA, the CDR3 is TGTGCCAGCAGCAAAGTAACAGGCTACGAGCAGTACTTC.

The chain couples TRBV7-9 to TRBJ2-2; TRBD2 agrees at 7 bases. Germline assignment: CDR1 SEHNR and CDR2 FQNEAQ (reference sequence). J was trimmed by 0 bases and V by 3 bases; bases with no gene match: 4. The CDR3 consists of 16 residues. CDR3 residues: CASSLVAGANTGELFF. CDR3 sequence (DNA): TGTGCCAGCAGCTTGGTAGCGGGCGCGAACACCGGGGAGCTGTTTTTT.

The chain joins TRBV7-6 to TRBJ1-1; D is uncertain. V lost 3 bases and J lost 0, with 5 bases in between. This CDR3 contains 13 residues. Germline V gene sequence: CDR1 SGHVS, CDR2 FNYEAQ. CDR3 loop: CASSFRMNTEAFF. Here the CDR3 DNA reads TGTGCCAGCAGCTTCCGGATGAACACTGAAGCTTTCTTT.

The V call is TRBV7-2, the J call TRBJ2-7; D not certain. Trimming took 5 bases from V and 0 from J, leaving 8 bases between them. Germline CDR1 reads SGHTA; CDR2 reads FQGNSA. This CDR3 spans 13 amino acids. CDR3 sequence reads: CASSPRSSYEQYF. The CDR3 coding sequence is TGTGCCAGCAGCCCGCGCAGCTCCTACGAGCAGTACTTC. Combining the CDR3 with reference TRBV7-2 and TRBJ2-7 gives the whole variable domain GAGVSQSPSNKVTEKGKDVELRCDPISGHTALYWYRQSLGQGLEFLIYFQGNSAPDKSGLPSDRFSAERTGGSVSTLTIQRTQQEDSAVYLCASSPRSSYEQYFGPGTRLTVT.

The chain recombines TRBV5-6 with TRBJ2-2, with 11 bases aligning to TRBD2. CDR1 and CDR2 from the germline V gene are SGHDT and YYEEEE. The CDR3 contains 13 residues. Trimming at V came to 6 bases and at J to 8 bases, leaving 3 bases not matched to a gene. In DNA, the CDR3 is TGTGCCAGCAAACTAGCGGGGGTAGGGGAGCTGTTTTTT. Translating it yields CASKLAGVGELFF.